A single T cell receptor (beta chain) is shown here with its context. Measured with immunoSEQ multiplex PCR; TCRdb has only the in-frame clones, and not every one. The sample contains about 180,000 clones, 88% of which appear only once. The germline gives CDR1 SGHTS, CDR2 YDEGEE. CDR3 length equals 17 residues. Trimming took 1 base from V and 7 from J, leaving 20 bases between them. The data belong to a study of blood T cell repertoires in COVID-19. Across the whole study: Specimens from acute and convalescent COVID-19 originated in the United States, Italy and Spain.

The participants were between roughly 18 and 100 years old and came from about two dozen US areas. Researchers sorted participants into cohorts using their self-reported clinical history. Recovered status in Cohort 3 required two negative PCRs, clearance, or symptom resolution. This rearrangement joins TRBV5-8 to TRBJ1-4, with D perhaps TRBD1 (5 bases). The specimen sequenced was PBMCs or T cells enriched from blood (not recorded which). This sequence was found in a young woman who had recovered from COVID-19. The CDR3 is CASSLYRGKGQGEKLFF. The CDR3 nucleotides are TGTGCCAGCAGCTTGTACCGGGGGAAGGGCCAGGGTGAAAAACTGTTTTTT.